The rows below give T cell receptor beta chains drawn from one sample of a study of T cell responses to AZD1222 COVID-19 vaccine. Assay: immunoSEQ multiplex PCR; the TCRdb copy retains only in-frame clones and omits some. The sample records 250,000 to 300,000 clones, almost 95% being singletons. Specimen: peripheral blood, collected 28 days after the second AZD1222 dose. The receptors derive from an adult who received the AZD1222 COVID-19 vaccine. The CDR3 runs from the conserved cysteine through the conserved F or W. Each record gives: clone size, J gene, V gene, D gene, CDR3 protein, CDR3 DNA. A D gene is named only where the DNA matches it firmly. Expanded clones get a size class; other rows say once, few or many, or leave the size out.

clone size: once; J gene: TRBJ1-3; V gene: TRBV6-6; D gene: TRBD1; CDR3 protein: CASRLTGGSGNTIYF; CDR3 DNA: TGTGCCAGCAGATTGACAGGGGGCTCTGGAAACACCATATATTTT
clone size: NA; J gene: TRBJ1-1; V gene: TRBV7-3; D gene: NA; CDR3 protein: CASSFERRSEAFF; CDR3 DNA: TGTGCCAGCAGCTTTGAACGGAGGTCTGAAGCTTTCTTT
clone size: NA; J gene: TRBJ1-6; V gene: TRBV28; D gene: NA; CDR3 protein: CASWGPGVGSPLHF; CDR3 DNA: TGTGCCAGCTGGGGGCCCGGGGTCGGTTCACCCCTCCACTTT
clone size: NA; J gene: TRBJ1-1; V gene: TRBV28; D gene: NA; CDR3 protein: CASKGDTEAFF; CDR3 DNA: TGTGCCAGCAAGGGGGACACTGAAGCTTTCTTT
clone size: NA; J gene: TRBJ2-7; V gene: TRBV7-9; D gene: NA; CDR3 protein: CASSPGYEQYF; CDR3 DNA: TGTGCCAGCAGCCCTGGCTACGAGCAGTACTTC
clone size: NA; J gene: TRBJ2-7; V gene: TRBV6-5; D gene: NA; CDR3 protein: CASTRGGEQYF; CDR3 DNA: TGTGCCAGCACGAGGGGGGGGGAGCAGTACTTC
clone size: NA; J gene: TRBJ2-3; V gene: TRBV2; D gene: NA; CDR3 protein: CASSGSIGTRTDTQYF; CDR3 DNA: TGTGCCAGCAGTGGAAGTATCGGGACACGCACAGATACGCAGTATTTT
clone size: NA; J gene: TRBJ1-4; V gene: TRBV9; D gene: TRBD1; CDR3 protein: CASSDRDRGEKLFF; CDR3 DNA: TGTGCCAGCAGCGACCGGGACAGAGGGGAAAAACTGTTTTTT
clone size: NA; J gene: TRBJ1-5; V gene: TRBV6-6; D gene: TRBD1; CDR3 protein: CASSWVQGDQPQHF; CDR3 DNA: TGTGCCAGCAGTTGGGTTCAGGGGGATCAGCCCCAGCATTTT
clone size: NA; J gene: TRBJ1-3; V gene: TRBV18; D gene: NA; CDR3 protein: CASSPRGGQGNTIYF; CDR3 DNA: TGTGCCAGCTCACCAAGGGGGGGCCAAGGAAACACCATATATTTT
clone size: NA; J gene: TRBJ2-2; V gene: TRBV3-1/TRBV3-2; D gene: NA; CDR3 protein: CASSRIVTGELFF; CDR3 DNA: TGTGCCAGCAGCCGAATAGTAACCGGGGAGCTGTTTTTT
clone size: NA; J gene: TRBJ1-1; V gene: TRBV12-5; D gene: NA; CDR3 protein: CASGVPWPLNTEAFF; CDR3 DNA: TGTGCTAGTGGCGTCCCTTGGCCTTTGAACACTGAAGCTTTCTTT
clone size: NA; J gene: TRBJ2-7; V gene: TRBV10-3; D gene: NA; CDR3 protein: CAAGTGAYEQYF; CDR3 DNA: TGTGCCGCGGGGACGGGCGCCTACGAGCAGTACTTC
clone size: NA; J gene: TRBJ2-3; V gene: TRBV28; D gene: NA; CDR3 protein: CASSFTGGRTDTQYF; CDR3 DNA: TGTGCCAGCAGTTTCACGGGCGGCCGCACAGATACGCAGTATTTT
clone size: NA; J gene: TRBJ1-1; V gene: TRBV6-2/TRBV6-3; D gene: NA; CDR3 protein: CASSYSTWGTEAFF; CDR3 DNA: TGTGCCAGCAGTTACTCGACCTGGGGCACTGAAGCTTTCTTT
clone size: NA; J gene: TRBJ1-6; V gene: TRBV5-5; D gene: NA; CDR3 protein: CASSQGPEQNSPLHF; CDR3 DNA: TGTGCCAGCAGCCAGGGACCAGAGCAGAATTCACCCCTCCACTTT
clone size: NA; J gene: TRBJ1-2; V gene: TRBV7-2; D gene: NA; CDR3 protein: CASSSDGPGYTF; CDR3 DNA: TGTGCCAGCAGCTCGGACGGGCCGGGCTACACCTTC
clone size: once; J gene: TRBJ2-3; V gene: TRBV24-1; D gene: TRBD2; CDR3 protein: CATSDFGGTDTQYF; CDR3 DNA: TGTGCCACCAGTGATTTCGGGGGGACAGATACGCAGTATTTT
clone size: once; J gene: TRBJ1-1; V gene: TRBV28; D gene: NA; CDR3 protein: CASSLSGDTEAFF; CDR3 DNA: TGTGCCAGCAGTTTATCAGGGGACACTGAAGCTTTCTTT
clone size: NA; J gene: TRBJ1-6; V gene: TRBV27; D gene: NA; CDR3 protein: CASSPGPNSPLHF; CDR3 DNA: TGTGCCAGCAGTCCAGGCCCGAATTCACCCCTCCACTTT
clone size: NA; J gene: TRBJ2-1; V gene: TRBV7-2; D gene: NA; CDR3 protein: CASSPGLTPYNEQFF; CDR3 DNA: TGTGCCAGCAGCCCAGGCCTCACCCCGTACAATGAGCAGTTCTTC
clone size: NA; J gene: TRBJ2-7; V gene: TRBV9; D gene: NA; CDR3 protein: CASSVTPTGDSEQYF; CDR3 DNA: TGTGCCAGCAGCGTAACCCCTACTGGTGACAGCGAGCAGTACTTC
clone size: NA; J gene: TRBJ2-7; V gene: TRBV5-1; D gene: TRBD1; CDR3 protein: CASSADRGSEQYF; CDR3 DNA: TGCGCCAGCAGCGCGGACAGGGGAAGCGAGCAGTACTTC
clone size: NA; J gene: TRBJ1-2; V gene: TRBV6-5; D gene: NA; CDR3 protein: CASRGDTHYGYTF; CDR3 DNA: TGTGCCAGCAGGGGTGACACCCACTATGGCTACACCTTC
clone size: once; J gene: TRBJ1-6; V gene: TRBV28; D gene: TRBD1; CDR3 protein: CASSLLSGTGSSYNSPLHF; CDR3 DNA: TGTGCCAGCAGTTTATTGTCCGGGACAGGATCCTCCTATAATTCACCCCTCCACTTT
clone size: NA; J gene: TRBJ1-5; V gene: TRBV9; D gene: NA; CDR3 protein: CASSVGGYQPQHF; CDR3 DNA: TGTGCCAGCAGCGTAGGGGGGTATCAGCCCCAGCATTTT
clone size: NA; J gene: TRBJ1-5; V gene: TRBV6-5; D gene: NA; CDR3 protein: CASRMTENQPQHF; CDR3 DNA: TGTGCCAGCAGGATGACAGAGAATCAGCCCCAGCATTTT
clone size: NA; J gene: TRBJ2-3; V gene: TRBV9; D gene: TRBD2; CDR3 protein: CASSVFSGGDTQYF; CDR3 DNA: TGTGCCAGCAGCGTCTTCTCGGGGGGAGATACGCAGTATTTT
clone size: NA; J gene: TRBJ2-1; V gene: TRBV19; D gene: TRBD2; CDR3 protein: CASSLSGGAVNEQFF; CDR3 DNA: TGTGCCAGTAGCCTAAGCGGGGGGGCCGTCAATGAGCAGTTCTTC
clone size: few; J gene: TRBJ2-2; V gene: TRBV19; D gene: NA; CDR3 protein: CASRSPVGTGELFF; CDR3 DNA: TGTGCCAGTAGGAGCCCGGTGGGGACCGGGGAGCTGTTTTTT
clone size: NA; J gene: TRBJ2-5; V gene: TRBV19; D gene: NA; CDR3 protein: CASSMGGLSETQYF; CDR3 DNA: TGTGCCAGTAGCATGGGGGGGCTGTCAGAGACCCAGTACTTC
clone size: NA; J gene: TRBJ2-1; V gene: TRBV28; D gene: TRBD2; CDR3 protein: CASSLAGGDNEQFF; CDR3 DNA: TGTGCCAGCAGTTTAGCGGGAGGCGACAATGAGCAGTTCTTC
clone size: NA; J gene: TRBJ2-7; V gene: TRBV21-1; D gene: NA; CDR3 protein: CASRRTEVSYEQYF; CDR3 DNA: TGTGCCAGCAGGAGGACAGAAGTATCCTACGAGCAGTACTTC
clone size: NA; J gene: TRBJ2-5; V gene: TRBV6-5; D gene: NA; CDR3 protein: CASSLGLAQETQYF; CDR3 DNA: TGTGCCAGCAGTTTGGGACTGGCTCAAGAGACCCAGTACTTC
clone size: NA; J gene: TRBJ1-5; V gene: TRBV6-5; D gene: NA; CDR3 protein: CASSPGPWSNQPQHF; CDR3 DNA: TGTGCCAGCAGCCCGGGCCCATGGAGCAATCAGCCCCAGCATTTT
clone size: NA; J gene: TRBJ2-7; V gene: TRBV28; D gene: NA; CDR3 protein: CASSLGGGTSEQYF; CDR3 DNA: TGTGCCAGCAGTTTAGGGGGCGGAACGAGCGAGCAGTACTTC